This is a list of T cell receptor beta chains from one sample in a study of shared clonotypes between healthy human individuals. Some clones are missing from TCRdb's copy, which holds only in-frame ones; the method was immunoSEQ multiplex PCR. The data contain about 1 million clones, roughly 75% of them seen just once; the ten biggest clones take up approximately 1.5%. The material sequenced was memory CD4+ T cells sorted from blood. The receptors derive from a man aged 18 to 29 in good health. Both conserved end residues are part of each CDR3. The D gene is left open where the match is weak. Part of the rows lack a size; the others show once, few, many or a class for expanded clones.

cdr3_nt: TGTGCCACCAGCAGGGGACAGGGGTGGAGTGGTGAAGCTTTCTTT; cdr3_aa: CATSRGQGWSGEAFF; v_call: TRBV15; clone_size: -; j_call: TRBJ1-1; d_call: TRBD1
cdr3_nt: TGTGCCAGCAGACCCGGGACTAGCAGACAAGAGACCCAGTACTTC; cdr3_aa: CASRPGTSRQETQYF; v_call: TRBV27; clone_size: -; j_call: TRBJ2-5; d_call: TRBD2
cdr3_nt: TGCAGCGTTGGACAGGGGGCGCGGACTGAAGCTTTCTTT; cdr3_aa: CSVGQGARTEAFF; v_call: TRBV29-1; clone_size: few; j_call: TRBJ1-1; d_call: TRBD1
cdr3_nt: TGTGCCAGCAGCACCGGGACAGGTCCCAGTCAGCCCCAGCATTTT; cdr3_aa: CASSTGTGPSQPQHF; v_call: TRBV5-6; clone_size: -; j_call: TRBJ1-5; d_call: TRBD1
cdr3_nt: TGTGCCTGGAGTGTAACAGGGGGCTATTCACCCCTCCACTTT; cdr3_aa: CAWSVTGGYSPLHF; v_call: TRBV30; clone_size: -; j_call: TRBJ1-6; d_call: TRBD1
cdr3_nt: TGTGCCAGCGAATCCGAGGGGGGGTCTGGAAACACCATATATTTT; cdr3_aa: CASESEGGSGNTIYF; v_call: TRBV2; clone_size: -; j_call: TRBJ1-3; d_call: -
cdr3_nt: TGCAGCGTGACTCCCTTGGCTCAAGAGACCCAGTACTTC; cdr3_aa: CSVTPLAQETQYF; v_call: TRBV29-1; clone_size: few; j_call: TRBJ2-5; d_call: -
cdr3_nt: TGCAGCGTTGAGGGGACTAGTCGTAGCGAGCAGTACTTC; cdr3_aa: CSVEGTSRSEQYF; v_call: TRBV29-1; clone_size: -; j_call: TRBJ2-7; d_call: TRBD2
cdr3_nt: TGTGCCATCAGTGATCTACAGGGGAATGGCTACACCTTC; cdr3_aa: CAISDLQGNGYTF; v_call: TRBV10-3; clone_size: -; j_call: TRBJ1-2; d_call: TRBD1
cdr3_nt: TGCAGCGTAGGGGGCCCTAGCTACACCTTC; cdr3_aa: CSVGGPSYTF; v_call: TRBV29-1; clone_size: -; j_call: TRBJ1-2; d_call: TRBD1
cdr3_nt: TGCGCCAGCAGCCTTAGCCGGGGTGGAAGTGAAAAACTGTTTTTT; cdr3_aa: CASSLSRGGSEKLFF; v_call: TRBV4-3; clone_size: -; j_call: TRBJ1-4; d_call: -
cdr3_nt: TGTGCCAGTAGTAGAAGGGAGGGCGAGCAGTACTTC; cdr3_aa: CASSRREGEQYF; v_call: TRBV19; clone_size: -; j_call: TRBJ2-7; d_call: TRBD2
cdr3_nt: TGTGCCAGCAGCTCCGGGGGAGGGCAGAATGGCTACACCTTC; cdr3_aa: CASSSGGGQNGYTF; v_call: TRBV5-4; clone_size: -; j_call: TRBJ1-2; d_call: -
cdr3_nt: TGTGCCAGCAGTTTCCTGGACAGCTTTGCTTTCTTT; cdr3_aa: CASSFLDSFAFF; v_call: TRBV28; clone_size: -; j_call: TRBJ1-1; d_call: -
cdr3_nt: TGTGCCAGCAGCGTAGACACAGGCACAGATACGCAGTATTTT; cdr3_aa: CASSVDTGTDTQYF; v_call: TRBV9; clone_size: -; j_call: TRBJ2-3; d_call: -
cdr3_nt: TGTGCCTGGAGTGTACCCCAGGGGCGGGTATCGGTAGCCAAAAACATTCAGTACTTC; cdr3_aa: CAWSVPQGRVSVAKNIQYF; v_call: TRBV30; clone_size: -; j_call: TRBJ2-4; d_call: -
cdr3_nt: TGTGCCAGCAGTTACTCGGGGGGGCGGGAGACCCAGTACTTC; cdr3_aa: CASSYSGGRETQYF; v_call: TRBV6-6; clone_size: once; j_call: TRBJ2-5; d_call: -
cdr3_nt: TGCGCCAGCAGCCAAGAGGGGTACAGGGGGAAACTGTTTTTT; cdr3_aa: CASSQEGYRGKLFF; v_call: TRBV4-1; clone_size: -; j_call: TRBJ1-4; d_call: TRBD1
cdr3_nt: TGTGCCAGTAGTATGAGGGGTTTCGGCACTGAAGCTTTCTTT; cdr3_aa: CASSMRGFGTEAFF; v_call: TRBV19; clone_size: -; j_call: TRBJ1-1; d_call: -
cdr3_nt: TGTGCCAGCAGTGACCCCCCCGGGGAGCTGTTTTTT; cdr3_aa: CASSDPPGELFF; v_call: TRBV6-1; clone_size: -; j_call: TRBJ2-2; d_call: -
cdr3_nt: TGCGCCAGCAGCCCCGGGACAGGGCTTATAAAACTGTTTTTT; cdr3_aa: CASSPGTGLIKLFF; v_call: TRBV5-1; clone_size: -; j_call: TRBJ1-4; d_call: TRBD1
cdr3_nt: TGCGCCAGCAGTGAGTCTGGACTAGCGGGGGCCACCGGGGAGCTGTTTTTT; cdr3_aa: CASSESGLAGATGELFF; v_call: TRBV10-1; clone_size: few; j_call: TRBJ2-2; d_call: TRBD2
cdr3_nt: TGCAGTGCTTCCGTCAATGAGCAGTTCTTC; cdr3_aa: CSASVNEQFF; v_call: TRBV20-1; clone_size: -; j_call: TRBJ2-1; d_call: -
cdr3_nt: TGTGCCAGCAGCGGAGACCCGACTAGCGGAGAGACCCAGTACTTC; cdr3_aa: CASSGDPTSGETQYF; v_call: TRBV9; clone_size: -; j_call: TRBJ2-5; d_call: TRBD2
cdr3_nt: TGTGCCAGCAGTCCCCAGGGACAAAGCGAGCAGTACTTC; cdr3_aa: CASSPQGQSEQYF; v_call: TRBV6-5; clone_size: -; j_call: TRBJ2-7; d_call: -
cdr3_nt: TGCGCCAGCATCTCTCAGACAGGGAAAGGAGCTGAAGCTTTCTTT; cdr3_aa: CASISQTGKGAEAFF; v_call: TRBV5-1; clone_size: once; j_call: TRBJ1-1; d_call: TRBD1
cdr3_nt: TGTGCCAGCAGTGTAAGACAGGATCCCTACGAGCAGTACTTC; cdr3_aa: CASSVRQDPYEQYF; v_call: TRBV6-1; clone_size: once; j_call: TRBJ2-7; d_call: -
cdr3_nt: TGTGCCATCAGTGCGGGAACAGGGGTTTATCAGCCCCAGCATTTT; cdr3_aa: CAISAGTGVYQPQHF; v_call: TRBV10-3; clone_size: -; j_call: TRBJ1-5; d_call: TRBD1
cdr3_nt: TGTGCCAGCGGGACTAGCGGGAACAATGAGCAGTTCTTC; cdr3_aa: CASGTSGNNEQFF; v_call: TRBV2; clone_size: -; j_call: TRBJ2-1; d_call: TRBD2
cdr3_nt: TGCAGCGTCAGACTAGCGGCTGCCAGCACAGATACGCAGTATTTT; cdr3_aa: CSVRLAAASTDTQYF; v_call: TRBV29-1; clone_size: -; j_call: TRBJ2-3; d_call: TRBD2
cdr3_nt: TGTGCCAGCAGCCAAGAACAGGGGACTTACAATGAGCAGTTCTTC; cdr3_aa: CASSQEQGTYNEQFF; v_call: TRBV4-2; clone_size: -; j_call: TRBJ2-1; d_call: -
cdr3_nt: TGTGCCAGCAGCTTTCGGTCGGGAGGGTGGACCGGGGAGCTGTTTTTT; cdr3_aa: CASSFRSGGWTGELFF; v_call: TRBV5-6; clone_size: -; j_call: TRBJ2-2; d_call: TRBD2
cdr3_nt: TGTGCCAGCAGCACGGGGGGGGAGGATGAAAAACTGTTTTTT; cdr3_aa: CASSTGGEDEKLFF; v_call: TRBV5-4; clone_size: -; j_call: TRBJ1-4; d_call: -
cdr3_nt: TGCAGTGCTGATAAGGGGGGCTACACCTTC; cdr3_aa: CSADKGGYTF; v_call: TRBV20-1; clone_size: -; j_call: TRBJ1-2; d_call: -
cdr3_nt: TGTGCCAGCAGTTTATCTCAGGGGAGGGATGAGCAGTTCTTC; cdr3_aa: CASSLSQGRDEQFF; v_call: TRBV27; clone_size: few; j_call: TRBJ2-1; d_call: -
cdr3_nt: TGTGCCAGCCAGGAAAGGGGGGACAGCGCTGGCTACACCTTC; cdr3_aa: CASQERGDSAGYTF; v_call: TRBV19; clone_size: -; j_call: TRBJ1-2; d_call: TRBD1
cdr3_nt: TGCGCCAGCAGCCTAGGACAGGGAAGCTATGGCTACACCTTC; cdr3_aa: CASSLGQGSYGYTF; v_call: TRBV5-1; clone_size: -; j_call: TRBJ1-2; d_call: TRBD1
cdr3_nt: TGTGCCAGCAGCTTGCTAGCGGGGAGGGATGAGCAGTTCTTC; cdr3_aa: CASSLLAGRDEQFF; v_call: TRBV7-2; clone_size: -; j_call: TRBJ2-1; d_call: TRBD2
cdr3_nt: TGTGCCAGCAGTTCGTTCACCTGGGAGCAGTACTTC; cdr3_aa: CASSSFTWEQYF; v_call: TRBV6-5; clone_size: few; j_call: TRBJ2-7; d_call: -
cdr3_nt: TGCGCCAGCAGTGAAGGCGGGGCGAAAGAGACCCAGTACTTC; cdr3_aa: CASSEGGAKETQYF; v_call: TRBV10-1; clone_size: -; j_call: TRBJ2-5; d_call: -
cdr3_nt: TGTGCCAGCTCACCGGGTATAGGTGAGACTTTTGGTAATGAGCAGTTCTTC; cdr3_aa: CASSPGIGETFGNEQFF; v_call: TRBV18; clone_size: -; j_call: TRBJ2-1; d_call: -
cdr3_nt: TGTGCCACCAGCGCCGGTGCAACTAATGAAAAACTGTTTTTT; cdr3_aa: CATSAGATNEKLFF; v_call: TRBV15; clone_size: -; j_call: TRBJ1-4; d_call: -
cdr3_nt: TGTGCCAGCTCACTTGGACAGGGGACAACTGAAGCTTTCTTT; cdr3_aa: CASSLGQGTTEAFF; v_call: TRBV18; clone_size: -; j_call: TRBJ1-1; d_call: TRBD1
cdr3_nt: TGTGCCAGCAGCGCGGGACTGTCAGAAGAGCAGTACTTC; cdr3_aa: CASSAGLSEEQYF; v_call: TRBV5-5; clone_size: -; j_call: TRBJ2-7; d_call: -
cdr3_nt: TGTGCCAGCTCAGACCCGTACAGGGACTTGCATTCACCCCTCCACTTT; cdr3_aa: CASSDPYRDLHSPLHF; v_call: TRBV18; clone_size: -; j_call: TRBJ1-6; d_call: -
cdr3_nt: TGCGCCAGCAGCCAATTCCCCGAGGCTCTCACAGATACGCAGTATTTT; cdr3_aa: CASSQFPEALTDTQYF; v_call: TRBV4-3; clone_size: -; j_call: TRBJ2-3; d_call: -
cdr3_nt: TGTGCCAGCAGCCGACTAGTCCCCCAAGAGACCCAGTACTTC; cdr3_aa: CASSRLVPQETQYF; v_call: TRBV5-6; clone_size: -; j_call: TRBJ2-5; d_call: -
cdr3_nt: TGCGCCAGCAGCCCGGGGGGCGGATTCTCCTACAATGAGCAGTTCTTC; cdr3_aa: CASSPGGGFSYNEQFF; v_call: TRBV4-1; clone_size: -; j_call: TRBJ2-1; d_call: -
cdr3_nt: TGCGCCAGCAGCCAAACCGGACAGGGGGGAGAGACCCAGTACTTC; cdr3_aa: CASSQTGQGGETQYF; v_call: TRBV4-3; clone_size: -; j_call: TRBJ2-5; d_call: TRBD1
cdr3_nt: TGTGCCAGCAGAAACCCGGGCCTTAACACTGAAGCTTTCTTT; cdr3_aa: CASRNPGLNTEAFF; v_call: TRBV6-5; clone_size: -; j_call: TRBJ1-1; d_call: -
cdr3_nt: TGCAGTGCTGCGGACAGTGGCTACACCTTC; cdr3_aa: CSAADSGYTF; v_call: TRBV20-1; clone_size: few; j_call: TRBJ1-2; d_call: -
cdr3_nt: TGTGCCTGGAGTGTATCAAGGACTTACAATGAGCAGTTCTTC; cdr3_aa: CAWSVSRTYNEQFF; v_call: TRBV30; clone_size: -; j_call: TRBJ2-1; d_call: -
cdr3_nt: TGTGCCAGCAGCTTAGGGGCTAGCAATCCGCAGTATTTT; cdr3_aa: CASSLGASNPQYF; v_call: TRBV7-2; clone_size: -; j_call: TRBJ2-3; d_call: -
cdr3_nt: TGTGCCAGCAGCGCCCTGAGGACAGGGGAAGGCTATGGCTACACCTTC; cdr3_aa: CASSALRTGEGYGYTF; v_call: TRBV9; clone_size: -; j_call: TRBJ1-2; d_call: TRBD1
cdr3_nt: TGTGCCAGCAGTTTCGACAGGGGGCTAGGGGAGCAGTACTTC; cdr3_aa: CASSFDRGLGEQYF; v_call: TRBV5-5; clone_size: -; j_call: TRBJ2-7; d_call: TRBD1
cdr3_nt: TGCGCCAGCAGCCTCGGATTAGGACAGGTTCGAGAAGATACGCAGTATTTT; cdr3_aa: CASSLGLGQVREDTQYF; v_call: TRBV5-1; clone_size: -; j_call: TRBJ2-3; d_call: TRBD1
cdr3_nt: TGTGCCAGTGGGGATGTCGCGAACACCGGGGAGCTGTTTTTT; cdr3_aa: CASGDVANTGELFF; v_call: TRBV19; clone_size: -; j_call: TRBJ2-2; d_call: -
cdr3_nt: TGCGCCAGCAGCCAAGATGCCGGGGTTCGGGGGACTGAAGCTTTCTTT; cdr3_aa: CASSQDAGVRGTEAFF; v_call: TRBV4-1; clone_size: few; j_call: TRBJ1-1; d_call: -
cdr3_nt: TGTGCCAGCAGCTTAGATCGTACAGGCGAAGCTTTCTTT; cdr3_aa: CASSLDRTGEAFF; v_call: TRBV11-2; clone_size: once; j_call: TRBJ1-1; d_call: -